The clone carrying this TCR beta chain has just one count. As originally analysed: Amplification from reference gene primers served as the basis for estimated nucleated cell counts. Libraries were prepared by immunoSEQ multiplex PCR; TCRdb keeps only in-frame clonotypes and omits some of them. The V and J calls and the clone size are those of that table, but D and trimming were determined from the DNA. Here the sample spans fewer than 150,000 clones, about 88% being singletons. The source of the sample is a study of blood T cell repertoires in COVID-19. Overall study: Samples taken during acute and convalescent COVID-19 were collected in the United States, Italy and Spain. PBMCs, B-cell-depleted T cells, or T cells were the source of the cDNA or gDNA that made up the material.

The CDR3 is 15 amino acids. V was pared by 5 bases and J by 7 bases, with 4 bases of the junction left unmatched. Germline-derived CDR1 and CDR2 are SEHNR and FQNEAQ (reference sequence). The sequencing sample was made of peripheral blood. This sequence joins TRBV7-9 and TRBJ2-1; TRBD2 agrees at 14 bases. The sequence was collected from a man in his fifties or sixties with active or convalescent COVID-19. CDR3 sequence reads: CASSRGLAGENEQFF. In DNA form, the CDR3 reads TGTGCCAGCAGCCGGGGACTAGCGGGAGAGAATGAGCAGTTCTTC.